The sample holds one count of the clone carrying this TCR beta chain. This entry belongs to a study of blood T cell repertoires in COVID-19. Only in-frame clones appear in the TCRdb table, and some are missing; sequencing was by immunoSEQ multiplex PCR. The table lists approximately 89,000 clones, 70% to 90% of them singletons. Germline CDR1 reads MNHNS; CDR2 reads SASEGT. This CDR3 spans 16 amino acids. The germline V and J ends were trimmed by 1 base and 10 bases, with 22 bases remaining between them. This TCR was sampled from a woman in her 70s with active or convalescent COVID-19. The sequenced sample consisted of peripheral blood. V is TRBV6-1 and J is TRBJ1-1; a weak D match, TRBD1 (6 bases). The CDR3 region has the DNA TGTGCCAGCAGTGAAGGGGGAAGGGGGTCTACCCCCGGAGCTTTCTTT. It specifies CASSEGGRGSTPGAFF.